This T cell receptor beta chain was profiled in a study of metastatic and nonmetastatic thyroid tumors. The overall study: Repertoire comparisons spanned blood and tumor or nodule tissue from malignant and benign thyroid patients.

This clone is classed as medium-sized. Its target is unknown. All patients were treatment-naive before thyroid surgery. As originally analysed: The authors used CDR3 differences across clinicopathological groups to build a distant-metastasis classifier for papillary thyroid cancer. TCRdb ran MiXCR on the PCR reads. The V and J calls shown here were made by TCRdb, not taken from the authors' results. This sample has around 15,000 clones; roughly 24% occur once, and the top ten carry 8.4%. Overall study results and limits: Malignant tumors reportedly showed significantly higher TCR beta diversity than benign nodules in both blood and tumor.

J lost 6 bases, V lost 4 bases, and 3 bases had no gene match. The CDR3 spans 14 residues. Germline V gene data show CDR1 as MNHEY and CDR2 as SMNVEV (reference sequence). The sequence came from a female donor with papillary thyroid cancer or a benign thyroid nodule (not recorded which). Some clones in this sample may be carry-over from other donors' samples. Sequencing was performed on tumor tissue. The chain links TRBV27 to TRBJ2-1; TRBD2 agrees at 10 bases. CDR3 in amino acids: CASSSSSGGNEQFF. The CDR3 coding sequence is TGTGCCAGCAGTTCTTCTAGCGGGGGCAATGAGCAGTTCTTC.